This passage covers 19 T cell receptor beta chains from one sample sequenced in a study of blood T cells in healthy people across ages. The use of a sample-barcoded 5' primer and a J-beta primer mix characterized a second PCR of roughly 6 to 11 cycles. One entry per CDR3 protein results from TCRdb running MiXCR on the 5' RACE reads. Of about 1,400,000 distinct CDR3 sequences in the sample, around 59% are singletons; the top ten hold 6.5% to 8%. Sequenced material: blood. These TCRs come from a man younger than 35 in good health.

V is TRBV4-1 and J is TRBJ1-2; 8 bases match TRBD1. CDR1 MGHRA and CDR2 YSYEKL come from the germline V gene. CDR3 size: 15 residues. Trimming took 6 bases from V and 3 from J; bases not matched to a gene: 9. The CDR3 nucleotides read TGCGCCAGCAGACAGCAGGGGGCTGTGGACTATGGCTACACCTTC. This codes for CASRQQGAVDYGYTF.

This clonotype has more than one count but fewer than ten. CDR3 DNA sequence: TGTGCCAGCAACTCAGGGGATACGCAGTATTTT. Translated: CASNSGDTQYF. The chain employs TRBV6-5 and TRBJ2-3; weak D call: TRBD1 (5 bases). Trimming removed 7 bases at V and 6 bases at J, with 8 bases between. The CDR3 covers 11 residues. CDR1 MNHEY and CDR2 SVGAGI come from the germline V gene.

The V call is TRBV10-3, the J call TRBJ2-1, with no clear D. The V gene's germline CDR1 is ENHRY and CDR2 SYGVKD. CDR3 length: 16 amino acids. Trimming left V 2 bases short and J 1 base short, with 12 bases between. DNA for the CDR3: TGTGCCATCAGTGAGCGTCTAGGTACGTCCTACAATGAGCAGTTCTTC. Its protein product is CAISERLGTSYNEQFF.

This chain uses TRBV13 with TRBJ1-2; D is perhaps TRBD1 (5 bases). Looked up from germline, CDR1 is PRHDT and CDR2 is FYEKMQ (reference sequence). The CDR3 runs 17 residues. With 1 base removed from V and 4 bases from J, the gap between germline ends came to 19 bases. The CDR3 loop reads CASSLAPGTFWGYGYTF. CDR3 bases: TGTGCCAGCAGCTTAGCCCCCGGGACGTTCTGGGGCTATGGCTACACCTTC.

V and J are TRBV7-9 and TRBJ1-2, with unresolved D. Germline values: CDR1 SEHNR, CDR2 FQNEAQ (reference sequence). The CDR3 totals 13 residues. Trimming took 1 base from V and 4 from J, leaving 7 bases between them. CDR3 nucleotides: TGTGCCAGCAGCTTAGAAACAGCCTATGGCTACACCTTC. Residues: CASSLETAYGYTF.

V is TRBV5-6 and J is TRBJ2-1; TRBD2 aligns across 9 bases. With 2 bases clipped from V and 4 bases from J, the junction kept 10 bases outside the gene matches. The CDR3 covers 17 residues. CDR1 is SGHDT, CDR2 YYEEEE, per germline. As DNA, the CDR3 is TGTGCCAGCAGCTTATTGGCTAGCGGGATGGGGTACAATGAGCAGTTCTTC. Encoded protein: CASSLLASGMGYNEQFF.

The chain carries TRBV5-5 and TRBJ1-4; the match to TRBD1 covers 7 bases. The CDR3 extends over 15 amino acids. The germline gives CDR1 SGHKS, CDR2 YYEKEE (reference sequence). With 3 bases clipped from V and 7 bases from J, the junction kept 9 bases outside the gene matches. The CDR3 protein is CASSWERGLGEKLFF. The CDR3, as DNA: TGTGCCAGCAGCTGGGAGAGGGGGCTAGGTGAAAAACTGTTTTTT.

The chain combines TRBV3-1 with TRBJ2-5, with D perhaps being TRBD1 or TRBD2 (6 bases each). CDR3 length: 14 amino acids. The V gene lost 10 bases and the J gene lost 4 bases, with 19 bases spanning the gap. Germline-derived CDR1 and CDR2 are LGHDT and YNNKEL (reference sequence). The CDR3 sequence is CATGGPTGGETQYF. The CDR3 DNA is TGTGCCACCGGGGGCCCTACTGGGGGAGAGACCCAGTACTTC.

V usage is TRBV4-1 and J usage is TRBJ2-3; D is unclear. With 3 bases removed from V and 6 bases from J, the gap between germline ends came to 13 bases. CDR1 and CDR2 from the germline V gene are MGHRA and YSYEKL. The CDR3 consists of 14 residues. CDR3 loop: CASSHRPGVDTQYF. The CDR3 nucleotides are TGCGCCAGCAGCCACCGACCAGGAGTTGATACGCAGTATTTT.

In its sample, this clonotype was seen once. Here the CDR3 reads CSALTGGTSQYF. CDR3 nucleotide sequence: TGCAGCGCCCTGACAGGGGGTACGTCCCAGTACTTC. This chain links TRBV29-1 with TRBJ2-5; 9 bases fit TRBD1. CDR1 is SQVTM, CDR2 ANQGSEA, per germline. Germline trimming cut 7 bases from V and 9 bases from J; bases unmatched to any gene: 9. There are 12 residues in the CDR3.

This clonotype is a singleton in its sample. The chain recombines TRBV6-6 with TRBJ1-2, with TRBD2 identical over 11 bases. The J call may be in error: the DNA end matches TRBJ2-7 better. Per germline, CDR1 MNHNY and CDR2 SVGAGI (reference sequence). This CDR3 spans 16 amino acids. As DNA, the CDR3 is TGTGCCAGCAGTTCACGACCGGGACTAGCGGACAATGAGCAGTACTTC. Residues: CASSSRPGLADNEQYF.

V gene TRBV3-1 combines with J gene TRBJ2-5; D is perhaps TRBD1 (6 bases). CDR3 length equals 14 residues. In germline, CDR1 is LGHDT, CDR2 YNNKEL (reference sequence). Trimming shortened V by 2 bases and J by 7 bases, and 14 bases separated the two germline ends. Here the CDR3 DNA reads TGTGCCAGCAGCCAATCAGGGGCCCCAGGGACCCAGTACTTC. Its translation: CASSQSGAPGTQYF.

V is TRBV4-2 and J is TRBJ1-2, with D perhaps TRBD1 (5 bases). With 1 base removed from V and 4 bases from J, the gap between germline ends came to 19 bases. Germline loops: CDR1 LGHNA, CDR2 YNFKEQ. The CDR3 is made up of 17 amino acids. In nucleotides, the CDR3 is TGTGCCAGCAGCCAAGTCGGCAGCACATGGGGCGTCTATGGCTACACCTTC. It yields the protein CASSQVGSTWGVYGYTF.

This clonotype was recorded once. CDR3: CASSLARYSPLHF. CDR3 nucleotides: TGTGCCAGCAGCTTAGCGCGATATTCACCCCTCCACTTT. The V gene is TRBV7-2, the J gene TRBJ1-6; no firm D call. Trimming took off 0 bases at V and 8 bases at J, with 5 bases between the two ends. The CDR3 has 13 residues. CDR1 and CDR2 from the germline V gene are SGHTA and FQGNSA.

The chain couples TRBV20-1 to TRBJ2-1; TRBD1 matches 7 bases. Germline V lookup: CDR1 DFQATT, CDR2 SNEGSKA (reference sequence). The length of the CDR3 is 11 residues. CDR3 DNA: TGCAGCGCCACGACAGGGTGTGAGCAGTTCTTC. Protein sequence: CSATTGCEQFF.

V gene TRBV6-2 or TRBV6-3 combines with J gene TRBJ2-1, with a weak D call TRBD1 (6 bases). Germline values: CDR1 MNHEY, CDR2 SVGEGT. Trimming pared 4 bases from V and 5 bases from J, leaving 15 bases between. The CDR3 spans 15 residues. Here the CDR3 DNA reads TGTGCCAGCAGTTCCAGGGGAATTCCGCACAATGAGCAGTTCTTC. Translated, it gives CASSSRGIPHNEQFF.

There are a few counts of this clonotype. V gene TRBV5-1 combines with J gene TRBJ1-6; TRBD1 is a possible D gene (5 bases). In germline, CDR1 is SGHRS, CDR2 YFSETQ. The CDR3 is 14 amino acids. Trimming removed 0 bases from V and 9 bases from J, with 10 bases in between. Here the CDR3 reads CASSLGGDVSPLHF. The CDR3 DNA sequence: TGCGCCAGCAGCTTGGGGGGGGACGTTTCACCCCTCCACTTT.

This clonotype has only a few counts. The gene calls are TRBV20-1 and TRBJ1-6; D gene uncertain. Per the germline V gene, CDR1 is DFQATT and CDR2 is SNEGSKA (reference sequence). This CDR3 has 15 amino acids. V shed 2 bases and J shed 12 bases, with 20 bases lying between them. CDR3 DNA sequence: TGCAGTGCTAGACCCGACATAGGCCCAATTCAACCCCTCCACTTT. Protein sequence: CSARPDIGPIQPLHF.

The genes are TRBV20-1 and TRBJ2-7; D unresolved. The CDR3 has 14 amino acids. V shed 0 bases and J shed 5 bases, with 14 bases lying between them. Germline V gene lookup returns CDR1 DFQATT and CDR2 SNEGSKA (reference sequence). The CDR3 sequence is CSARDSGSAHEQYF. In DNA, the CDR3 is TGCAGTGCTAGAGATAGTGGGTCGGCCCACGAGCAGTACTTC.